These 21 T cell receptor beta chains came from one sample sequenced in a study of technical replicates of blood from several donors. Sequencing was performed with immunoSEQ multiplex PCR; in TCRdb, only in-frame clones are kept and a portion is missing. This sample has around 80,000 clones, with roughly 98% found just once. Specimen: T cells isolated from PBMCs. These receptors all come from a human donor in good health.

The rearrangement links TRBV7-2 to TRBJ2-5; 10 nucleotides line up with TRBD2. The CDR3 extends over 15 amino acids. Trimming took 5 bases from V and 5 from J; bases not matched to a gene: 8. Germline CDR1 SGHTA, CDR2 FQGNSA. CDR3 in amino acids: CASSPRLAGVETQYF. The CDR3 DNA is TGTGCCAGCAGCCCCCGCCTAGCGGGGGTCGAGACCCAGTACTTC.

The chain joins TRBV9 to TRBJ2-1; 9 bases are shared with TRBD2. The CDR3 is 15 amino acids. Per germline, CDR1 SGDLS and CDR2 YYNGEE. V was clipped by 4 bases and J by 2 bases; unmatched bases: 4. CDR3 in DNA: TGTGCCAGCAGCTCACTAGCGGGTACCTACAATGAGCAGTTCTTC. Amino acid sequence: CASSSLAGTYNEQFF. Full variable domain (remainder filled in from reference TRBV9 and TRBJ2-1): DSGVTQTPKHLITATGQRVTLRCSPRSGDLSVYWYQQSLDQGLQFLIQYYNGEERAKGNILERFSAQQFPDLHSELNLSSLELGDSALYFCASSSLAGTYNEQFFGPGTRLTVL.

V and J are TRBV5-4 and TRBJ1-1, with 12 bases fitting TRBD1. Germline loops: CDR1 SGHNT, CDR2 YYREEE (reference sequence). The V gene end was trimmed by 4 bases and the J gene end by 4 bases; junction bases not matched to a gene: 11. The CDR3 runs to 17 residues. The CDR3 is CASSRGTGGGESTEAFF. The CDR3 DNA reads TGTGCCAGCAGCCGGGGGACAGGGGGCGGTGAGAGCACTGAAGCTTTCTTT.

Regarding this clone: An end of the junction does not agree with germline; a read error may underlie this. The rearrangement joins TRBV19 to TRBJ1-1, with D possibly being TRBD1 (5 bases). In germline, CDR1 is LNHDA, CDR2 SQIVND (reference sequence). CDR3 length: 15 residues. CDR3 loop: CASEYLGRSNSEAFF. For the CDR3, the DNA is TGTGCCAGCGAATACCTGGGGCGGTCGAACTCTGAAGCTTTCTTT.

This sequence joins TRBV7-6 and TRBJ2-7; 8 bases are shared with TRBD1. This CDR3 has 13 residues. Germline-derived CDR1 and CDR2 are SGHVS and FNYEAQ. Trimming took 5 bases from V and 3 from J; bases not matched to a gene: 3. As DNA, the CDR3 is TGTGCCAGCAGCACGGACAGGGTCTACGAGCAGTACTTC. The encoded protein is CASSTDRVYEQYF.

V usage is TRBV7-9 and J usage is TRBJ2-3; no firm D call. Trimming stripped 1 base from V and 2 bases from J, with 7 bases between. This CDR3 region has 14 residues. Germline CDR1 is SEHNR and CDR2 is FQNEAQ (reference sequence). CDR3 sequence: CASSLVVNTDTQYF. The CDR3 DNA reads as TGTGCCAGCAGCTTAGTAGTAAACACAGATACGCAGTATTTT.

The V gene is TRBV6-4, the J gene TRBJ2-7; 9 nucleotides match TRBD2. With V trimmed by 2 bases and J by 2 bases, 4 bases remained unmatched. Per the germline V gene, CDR1 is MRHNA and CDR2 is SNTAGT. The CDR3 loop spans 15 amino acids. In DNA form, the CDR3 reads TGTGCCAGCAGTGACGGAGCGGGAGGTCCCTACGAGCAGTACTTC. It encodes CASSDGAGGPYEQYF.

This chain joins TRBV6-1 and TRBJ2-7, with 8 bases matching TRBD2. V shed 7 bases, J shed 1 base, and the junction held 3 bases outside the gene matches. The CDR3 sequence is 13 residues long. The germline V gene encodes CDR1 MNHNS and CDR2 SASEGT. CDR3 sequence (DNA): TGTGCCAGCATCGGGGGGGGTTCCTACGAGCAGTACTTC. Its protein is CASIGGGSYEQYF.

This rearrangement joins TRBV5-5 to TRBJ1-2; 7 bases fit TRBD1. V was pared by 4 bases and J by 7 bases, with 7 bases of the junction left unmatched. This CDR3 comprises 13 residues. CDR1 and CDR2 (germline): SGHKS, YYEKEE (reference sequence). This CDR3 reads CASSPGTDLGYTF. CDR3 nucleotide sequence: TGTGCCAGCAGCCCCGGGACAGACCTTGGCTACACCTTC.

The chain couples TRBV6-1 to TRBJ2-3, with 7 bases fitting TRBD1. Germline CDR1 is MNHNS and CDR2 is SASEGT. This CDR3 is 17 amino acids long. The V segment lost 4 bases and the J segment 2 bases; nucleotides outside the gene matches: 12. CDR3: CASSGGWRQGSTDTQYF. CDR3 nucleotide sequence: TGTGCCAGCAGTGGGGGTTGGCGACAGGGTTCCACAGATACGCAGTATTTT.

This chain joins TRBV2 and TRBJ1-5; unclear D gene. CDR1 and CDR2 (germline): SNHLY, FYNNEI. This CDR3 region has 17 residues. V was shortened by 8 bases and J by 0 bases, with 20 bases between the two germline ends. The CDR3 sequence: CASRPSLAGYSNQPQHF. CDR3 nucleotide sequence: TGTGCCAGCCGACCTTCCCTGGCGGGCTATAGCAATCAGCCCCAGCATTTT.

J is TRBJ2-3 and V is TRBV27, with 16 positions matching TRBD2. The V gene's germline CDR1 is MNHEY and CDR2 SMNVEV (reference sequence). The CDR3 runs to 19 residues. The V gene end was trimmed by 3 bases and the J gene end by 2 bases; junction bases not matched to a gene: 8. The CDR3 nucleotides are TGTGCCAGCAGTTTCTTGGGACTAGCGGGAGGGGATCACACAGATACGCAGTATTTT. It translates to CASSFLGLAGGDHTDTQYF.

The gene calls are TRBV5-1 and TRBJ1-2, with D perhaps TRBD1 (6 bases). Germline V CDR1 and CDR2: SGHRS, YFSETQ. This CDR3 is built from 14 residues. Trimming stripped 3 bases from V and 1 base from J, with 10 bases between. The CDR3 sequence is CASSSTGSNYGYTF. DNA of the CDR3: TGCGCCAGCAGCTCGACAGGTAGTAACTATGGCTACACCTTC.

The chain couples TRBV7-9 to TRBJ2-1, with 7 positions matching TRBD1. The germline gives CDR1 SEHNR, CDR2 FQNEAQ (reference sequence). V dropped 5 bases and J dropped 1; count of bases not matched to a gene: 8. The CDR3 is 16 amino acids. CDR3 in amino acids: CASSRKGQESYNEQFF. The CDR3 DNA sequence: TGTGCCAGCAGCCGAAAAGGACAGGAGTCCTACAATGAGCAGTTCTTC. The full variable domain, with the rest looked up from reference TRBV7-9 and TRBJ2-1, is DTGVSQNPRHKITKRGQNVTFRCDPISEHNRLYWYRQTLGQGPEFLTYFQNEAQLEKSRLLSDRFSAERPKGSFSTLEIQRTEQGDSAMYLCASSRKGQESYNEQFFGPGTRLTVL.

The gene calls are TRBV4-1 and TRBJ1-6, with 9 positions matching TRBD1. From germline, CDR1 is MGHRA and CDR2 YSYEKL. This CDR3 is 15 amino acids long. The ends lost 2 bases at V and 9 bases at J; junction bases unmatched: 5. Here the CDR3 DNA reads TGCGCCAGCAGCCAACCGGGACAGGGAGGTTCACCCCTCCACTTT. Encoded protein: CASSQPGQGGSPLHF.

The V call is TRBV19, the J call TRBJ2-4; 12 bases align to TRBD2. This CDR3 is 19 amino acids long. The V and J ends lost 6 bases and 2 bases, in that order; junction bases with no gene match: 14. The germline gives CDR1 LNHDA, CDR2 SQIVND (reference sequence). In DNA form, the CDR3 reads TGTGCCAGTAGCCGACAGATAAAGGGACTAGCGGGCACCAAAAACATTCAGTACTTC. It specifies CASSRQIKGLAGTKNIQYF.

The chain couples TRBV27 to TRBJ2-7; the match to TRBD1 covers 10 bases. Trimming removed 3 bases from V and 7 bases from J; junction bases left unmatched: 6. The CDR3 consists of 14 residues. Germline V gives CDR1 MNHEY, CDR2 SMNVEV (reference sequence). The CDR3 coding sequence is TGTGCCAGCAGTTTTCGGGACAGGGGCTTGGAGCAGTACTTC. This sequence encodes CASSFRDRGLEQYF.

This chain joins TRBV9 and TRBJ2-7; 9 nucleotides agree with TRBD2. There are 15 residues in the CDR3. CDR1 SGDLS and CDR2 YYNGEE come from the germline V gene. V shed 0 bases, J shed 6 bases, and the junction held 7 bases outside the gene matches. This CDR3 is CASSVGLAAGGEQYF. The CDR3 DNA sequence: TGTGCCAGCAGCGTAGGACTAGCGGCCGGGGGCGAGCAGTACTTC.

The chain carries TRBV4-2 and TRBJ2-3, with D hard to call. CDR3 length: 15 residues. Germline loops: CDR1 LGHNA, CDR2 YNFKEQ. Trimming took off 2 bases at V and 0 bases at J, with 9 bases between the two ends. CDR3: CASSQYVRSTDTQYF. In nucleotides, the CDR3 is TGTGCCAGCAGCCAATACGTCAGAAGCACAGATACGCAGTATTTT.

The DNA of the CDR3 is TGTGCCAGCAGCTCGGTCTTAGGGGGCTCCTACGAGCAGTACTTC. Encoded protein: CASSSVLGGSYEQYF. The chain uses TRBV11-2 and TRBJ2-7; D possibly corresponds to TRBD1 (6 bases). This CDR3 has 15 residues. Germline V gene lookup returns CDR1 SGHAT and CDR2 FQNNGV. V was clipped by 4 bases and J by 0 bases, with 13 bases between them.

V usage is TRBV7-6 and J usage is TRBJ2-5; 11 nucleotides agree with TRBD2. The CDR3 has 16 residues. Unmatched junction bases numbered 10, after V lost 5 bases and J lost 5 bases. Germline CDR1 reads SGHVS; CDR2 reads FNYEAQ. CDR3 residues: CASSETIAGGPETQYF. The CDR3 DNA is TGTGCCAGCAGCGAGACAATAGCGGGGGGGCCGGAGACCCAGTACTTC.